This T cell receptor (beta chain) originates from a study of prognosis after radiotherapy for stage I lung cancer. About the study: Those with stage I non-small cell lung cancer who took part were enrolled between 2018 and January 2019.

The CDR3 loop spans 14 amino acids. The V gene lost 0 bases and the J gene lost 8 bases, with 14 bases spanning the gap. Germline V gene sequence: CDR1 SGHNT, CDR2 YYREEE (reference sequence). The study, taken as a whole, reports: Compared with a median of about 10,000 beforehand, unique TCR clone counts dropped to approximately 7,400 after stereotactic body radiation therapy. Tumor-specific reactivity of the expanded TCR clones remained undetermined. Reduced Shannon entropy following stereotactic body radiation therapy was recorded in patients who developed distant metastases.

This clonotype has ten or more counts. What it recognizes is unknown. By two-round multiplex PCR, the TCR beta CDR3 was amplified from genomic DNA. Round one of PCR was performed, and it used primers specific to each TRBV and TRBJ gene. Each CDR3 protein gets one entry after TCRdb re-called the multiplex PCR reads with MiXCR. The sample has 10,000 to 15,000 distinct CDR3 sequences, around two fifths seen once; the top ten hold 40%. Specimen: PBMCs, collected before or after stereotactic body radiation therapy (not recorded which). The clonotype was recovered from a donor of 50 years or more with non-small cell lung cancer. The chain couples TRBV5-4 to TRBJ1-2, with D uncertain. The CDR3: CASSLAGIGGGYTF. Written as DNA, the CDR3 is TGTGCCAGCAGCTTGGCTGGGATAGGAGGGGGCTACACCTTC.